Each of the 5 T cell receptor beta chains below was sequenced from the same sample in a study of cytomegalovirus exposure and HLA in healthy donors. Both 60 Vbeta primers and 13 Jbeta primers went into the PCR. Clones were read by immunoSEQ multiplex PCR, and TCRdb kept only the in-frame ones, dropping some. The data hold around 150,000 clones, with roughly three quarters observed a single time. Sequencing was done on a sample of PBMCs. These receptors were obtained from a male donor in good health and CMV-seropositive.

This chain joins TRBV7-3 and TRBJ1-2, with D possibly matching TRBD1 (6 bases). CDR1 and CDR2 (germline): SGHTA, FQGTGA. The V gene lost 0 bases and the J gene lost 7 bases, with 18 bases spanning the gap. CDR3 length: 16 residues. The CDR3 sequence: CASSLTAIGQYSGYTF. The CDR3 DNA is TGTGCCAGCAGCTTAACAGCAATAGGACAGTATAGTGGCTACACCTTC.

The CDR3, as DNA: TGTGCCAGTAGTATCACTACTTCAGATCAGCCCCAGCATTTT. Translation: CASSITTSDQPQHF. This chain links TRBV19 with TRBJ1-5, with D uncertain. The CDR3 runs to 14 residues. The germline CDR1 and CDR2 sequences are LNHDA and SQIVND (reference sequence). V lost 3 bases, J lost 5 bases, and 11 bases lay in between. The variable domain in full, completed from reference TRBV19 and TRBJ1-5, reads DGGITQSPKYLFRKEGQNVTLSCEQNLNHDAMYWYRQDPGQGLRLIYYSQIVNDFQKGDIAEGYSVSREKKESFPLTVTSAQKNPTAFYLCASSITTSDQPQHFGDGTRLSIL.

V gene TRBV7-9 combines with J gene TRBJ1-1; no clear D gene. V dropped 1 base and J dropped 7 bases, with 7 bases sitting between them. The CDR3 sequence is 12 residues long. CDR1 and CDR2 (germline): SEHNR, FQNEAQ (reference sequence). CDR3 amino acids: CASSLVGSEAFF. Here the CDR3 DNA reads TGTGCCAGCAGCTTAGTGGGCAGTGAAGCTTTCTTT.

This chain links TRBV7-2 with TRBJ2-1; 14 bases are shared with TRBD2. CDR3 length: 16 residues. Per germline, CDR1 SGHTA and CDR2 FQGNSA. The V gene end was trimmed by 5 bases and the J gene end by 7 bases; junction bases not matched to a gene: 7. The CDR3 here is CASSERLAGGRNEQFF. Written as DNA, the CDR3 is TGTGCCAGCAGCGAAAGACTAGCGGGGGGGCGGAATGAGCAGTTCTTC.

The chain joins TRBV30 to TRBJ2-7; 7 nucleotides align to TRBD1. Germline-derived CDR1 and CDR2 are GTSNPN and SVGIG (reference sequence). This CDR3 is 12 amino acids long. V was clipped by 4 bases and J by 10 bases; unmatched bases: 10. CDR3 sequence (DNA): TGTGCCTGGAACCCCCACAGACAGGGACAGTACTTC. Translating gives CAWNPHRQGQYF.